The sequence of this TCR beta chain was determined in a study of T cell repertoires in cytomegalovirus infection. For the study at large: Public TCR beta signatures indicated both CMV infection and matching HLA type.

Each CDR3 protein gets one entry after TCRdb re-called the reads with MiXCR. Seen here are more than 500,000 distinct CDR3 sequences, 16% observed once, and the top ten hold roughly a quarter. Study-level results: Totalled public TCR beta family frequency picked out people who carried CMV plus the relevant HLA. In two of eight donors, the top clonotype was HLA-C-restricted CMV-specific.

This clonotype was picked up a small number of times. Antigen: not known. The V gene's germline CDR1 is PRHDT and CDR2 FYEKMQ (reference sequence). This CDR3 comprises 13 residues. Trimming removed 2 bases from V and 2 bases from J, with 7 bases in between. The sequence was obtained from a human donor in good health (CMV status not recorded). Some clones in this sample may be carry-over from other donors' samples. The sequencing input was CD8+ T cells from PBMCs. This chain links TRBV13 with TRBJ2-7; D possibly corresponds to TRBD2 (5 bases). The CDR3 reads CASSLYGAYEQYF. CDR3 nucleotides: TGTGCCAGCAGCTTATACGGGGCCTACGAGCAGTACTTC.